This T cell receptor beta chain was found in a study of shared clonotypes between healthy human individuals. Naivety among CD8 cells was defined by CD45RO negativity and positive CCR7 selection, thereby excluding terminally differentiated effector memory CD45RA+ cells. Study results and caveats: Blood was the only sampled material, and tissue repertoires likely differ. The four-donor shared clonotypes exceeded non-shared clonotypes in generation probability, with non-shared ones scoring lower.

The CDR3 has 13 amino acids. V gave up 0 bases and J gave up 7 bases, with 8 bases separating them. Germline CDR1 reads SGHNT; CDR2 reads YYREEE (reference sequence). The assay was run at deep level. In the original analysis: ImmunoSEQ gave junction-only sequences without quality scores, so filtering differed. This table comes from immunoSEQ multiplex PCR, and its TCRdb copy is limited to in-frame clones, with some not included. V and J calls and clone size are given by that table; D and trimming were obtained from the DNA. The table shows some 2 million clones, with about 95% occurring only once. On this clone: Its antigen remains unknown.

This sequence originates from a man aged 18 to 29 in good health. The J gene is TRBJ2-1, the V gene TRBV5-4; a possible D gene is TRBD1 (6 bases). Material for sequencing was naive CD8+ T cells sorted from blood. CDR3 nucleotide sequence: TGTGCCAGCAGCTTGGCCAGGGGAAATGAGCAGTTCTTC. Protein: CASSLARGNEQFF.